Many counts were recorded for the clone carrying this TCR beta chain. This record belongs to a study of T-cell reconstitution after alpha-beta-depleted transplantation in children. Construction of the TCRbeta library involved unique molecular identifiers. Each CDR3 protein gets one entry after TCRdb re-called the PCR reads with MiXCR. Among roughly 200,000 distinct CDR3 sequences listed, approximately 15% were seen once. Germline V CDR1 and CDR2: DFQATT, SNEGSKA (reference sequence). Trimming removed 3 bases from V and 0 bases from J; junction bases left unmatched: 5. The CDR3 is made up of 14 amino acids.

The rearrangement uses TRBV20-1 and TRBJ2-7; 7 bases are shared with TRBD2. This receptor was obtained from a human donor who donated a stem cell graft to a child with acute lymphoblastic leukemia. The input for sequencing was PBMCs from the stem cell graft donor, taken from the stem cell graft. The CDR3 nucleotides read TGCAGTGCTAGGGGGGGAGGGGACTCCTACGAGCAGTACTTC. Translation: CSARGGGDSYEQYF.